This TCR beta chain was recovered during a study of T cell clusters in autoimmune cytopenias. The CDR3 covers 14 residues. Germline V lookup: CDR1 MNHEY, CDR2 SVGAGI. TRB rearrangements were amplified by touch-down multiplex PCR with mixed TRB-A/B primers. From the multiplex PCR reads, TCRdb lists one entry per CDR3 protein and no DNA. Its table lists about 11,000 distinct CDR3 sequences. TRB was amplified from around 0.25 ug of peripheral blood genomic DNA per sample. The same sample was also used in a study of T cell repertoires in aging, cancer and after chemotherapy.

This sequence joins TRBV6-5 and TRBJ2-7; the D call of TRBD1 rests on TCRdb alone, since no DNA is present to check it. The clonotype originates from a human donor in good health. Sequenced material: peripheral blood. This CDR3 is CASSRDGSSYEQYF.